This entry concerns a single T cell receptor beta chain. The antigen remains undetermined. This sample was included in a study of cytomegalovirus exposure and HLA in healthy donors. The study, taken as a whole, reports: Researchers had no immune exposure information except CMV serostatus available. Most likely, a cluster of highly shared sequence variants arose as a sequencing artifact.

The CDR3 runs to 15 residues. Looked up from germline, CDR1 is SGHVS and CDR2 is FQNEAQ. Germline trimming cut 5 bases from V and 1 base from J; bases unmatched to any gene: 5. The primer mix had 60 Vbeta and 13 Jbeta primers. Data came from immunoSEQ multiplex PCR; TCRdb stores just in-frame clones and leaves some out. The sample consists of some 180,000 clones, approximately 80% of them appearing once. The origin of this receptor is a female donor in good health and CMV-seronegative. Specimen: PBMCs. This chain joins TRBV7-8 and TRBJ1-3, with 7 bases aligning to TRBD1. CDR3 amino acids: CASSPSGGSGNTIYF. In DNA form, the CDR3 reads TGTGCCAGCAGCCCGTCAGGGGGATCTGGAAACACCATATATTTT.